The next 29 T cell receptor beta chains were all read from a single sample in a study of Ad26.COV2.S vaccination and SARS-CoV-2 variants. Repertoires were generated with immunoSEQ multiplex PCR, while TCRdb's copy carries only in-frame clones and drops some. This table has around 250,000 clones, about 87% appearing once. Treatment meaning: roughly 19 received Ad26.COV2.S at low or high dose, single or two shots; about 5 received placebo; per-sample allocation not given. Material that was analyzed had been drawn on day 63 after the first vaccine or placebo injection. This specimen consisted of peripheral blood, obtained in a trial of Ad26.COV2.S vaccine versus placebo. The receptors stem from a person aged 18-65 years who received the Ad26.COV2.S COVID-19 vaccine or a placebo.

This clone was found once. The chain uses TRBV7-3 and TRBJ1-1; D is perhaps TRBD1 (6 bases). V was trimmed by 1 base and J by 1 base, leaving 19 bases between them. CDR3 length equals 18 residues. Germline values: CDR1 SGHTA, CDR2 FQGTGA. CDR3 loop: CASSLSPTGLGQNTEAFF. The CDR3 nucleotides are TGTGCCAGCAGCTTAAGCCCTACAGGTTTGGGACAGAACACTGAAGCTTTCTTT.

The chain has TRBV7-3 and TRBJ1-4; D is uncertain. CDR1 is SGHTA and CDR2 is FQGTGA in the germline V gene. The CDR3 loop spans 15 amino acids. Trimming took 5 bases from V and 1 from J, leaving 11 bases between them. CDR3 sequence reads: CASSPGPGTNEKLFF. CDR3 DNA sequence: TGTGCCAGCAGCCCCGGGCCAGGAACTAATGAAAAACTGTTTTTT.

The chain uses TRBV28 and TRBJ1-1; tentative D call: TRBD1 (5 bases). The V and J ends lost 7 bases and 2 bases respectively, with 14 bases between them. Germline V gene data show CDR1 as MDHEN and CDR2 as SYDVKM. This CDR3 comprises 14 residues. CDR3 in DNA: TGTGCCAGCACACCCGGGGGGATAAACACTGAAGCTTTCTTT. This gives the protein CASTPGGINTEAFF.

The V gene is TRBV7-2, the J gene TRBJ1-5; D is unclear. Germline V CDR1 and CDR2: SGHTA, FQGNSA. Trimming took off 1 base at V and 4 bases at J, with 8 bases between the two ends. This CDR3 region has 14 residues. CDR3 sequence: CASSLGRKNQPQHF. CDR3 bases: TGTGCCAGCAGCTTAGGACGGAAAAATCAGCCCCAGCATTTT.

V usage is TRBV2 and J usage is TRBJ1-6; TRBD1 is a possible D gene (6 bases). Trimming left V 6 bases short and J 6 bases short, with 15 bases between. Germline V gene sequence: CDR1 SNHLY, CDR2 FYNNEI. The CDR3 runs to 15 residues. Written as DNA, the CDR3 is TGTGCCAGCAGGGCAGGGGTTTTAATTAATTCACCCCTCCACTTT. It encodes CASRAGVLINSPLHF. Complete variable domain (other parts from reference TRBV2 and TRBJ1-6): EPEVTQTPSHQVTQMGQEVILRCVPISNHLYFYWYRQILGQKVEFLVSFYNNEISEKSEIFDDQFSVERPDGSNFTLKIRSTKLEDSAMYFCASRAGVLINSPLHFGNGTRLTVT.

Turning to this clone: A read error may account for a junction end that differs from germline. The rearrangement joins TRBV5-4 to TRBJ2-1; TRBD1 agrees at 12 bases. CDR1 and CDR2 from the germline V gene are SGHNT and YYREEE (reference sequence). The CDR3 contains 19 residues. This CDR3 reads CARSWGQGAGGLKNNEQFF. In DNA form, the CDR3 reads TGTGCCCGCAGCTGGGGACAGGGGGCGGGGGGCCTCAAGAACAATGAGCAGTTCTTC.

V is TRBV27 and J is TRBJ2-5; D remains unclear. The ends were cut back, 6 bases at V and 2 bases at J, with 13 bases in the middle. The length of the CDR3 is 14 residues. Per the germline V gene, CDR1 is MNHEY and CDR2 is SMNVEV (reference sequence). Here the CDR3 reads CASRTQQNQETQYF. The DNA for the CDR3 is TGTGCCAGCAGGACTCAGCAGAATCAAGAGACCCAGTACTTC.

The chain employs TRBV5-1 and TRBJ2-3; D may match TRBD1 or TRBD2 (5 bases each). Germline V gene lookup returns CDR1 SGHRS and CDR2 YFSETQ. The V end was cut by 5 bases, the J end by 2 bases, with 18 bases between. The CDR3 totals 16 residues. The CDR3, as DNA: TGCGCCAGCAGATATGACCCGGGACGGACCACAGATACGCAGTATTTT. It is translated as CASRYDPGRTTDTQYF.

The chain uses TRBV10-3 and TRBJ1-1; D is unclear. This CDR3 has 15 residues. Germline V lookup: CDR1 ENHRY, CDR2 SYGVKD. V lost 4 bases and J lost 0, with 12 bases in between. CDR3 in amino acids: CAISAGATMNTEAFF. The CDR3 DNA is TGTGCCATCAGTGCAGGTGCCACTATGAACACTGAAGCTTTCTTT.

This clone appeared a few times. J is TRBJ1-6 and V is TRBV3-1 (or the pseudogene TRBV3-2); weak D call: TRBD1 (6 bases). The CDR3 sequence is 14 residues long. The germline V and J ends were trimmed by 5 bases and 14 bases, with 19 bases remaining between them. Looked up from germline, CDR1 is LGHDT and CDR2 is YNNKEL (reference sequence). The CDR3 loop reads CASSENLQGLSLHF. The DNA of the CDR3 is TGTGCCAGCAGCGAAAACCTACAGGGACTCTCCCTCCACTTT.

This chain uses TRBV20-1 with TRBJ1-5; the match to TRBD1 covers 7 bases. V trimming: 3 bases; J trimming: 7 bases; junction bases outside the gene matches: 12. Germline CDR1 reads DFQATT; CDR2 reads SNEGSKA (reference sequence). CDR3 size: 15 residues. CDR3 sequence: CSASSQGGARQPQHF. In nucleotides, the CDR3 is TGCAGTGCTAGTAGCCAGGGGGGAGCGAGACAGCCCCAGCATTTT.

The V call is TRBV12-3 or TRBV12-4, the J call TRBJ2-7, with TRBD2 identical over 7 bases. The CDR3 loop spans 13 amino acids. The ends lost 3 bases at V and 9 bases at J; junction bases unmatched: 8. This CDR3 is CASSFALADVQYF. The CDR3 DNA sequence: TGTGCCAGCAGTTTCGCTCTAGCGGACGTGCAGTACTTC.

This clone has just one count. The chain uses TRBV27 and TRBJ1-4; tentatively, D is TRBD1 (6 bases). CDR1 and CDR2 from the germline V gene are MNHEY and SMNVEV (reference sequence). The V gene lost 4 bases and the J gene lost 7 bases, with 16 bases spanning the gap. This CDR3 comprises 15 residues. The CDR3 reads CASSSLQGIGEKLFF. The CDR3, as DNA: TGTGCCAGCAGTTCCCTACAGGGTATAGGTGAAAAACTGTTTTTT. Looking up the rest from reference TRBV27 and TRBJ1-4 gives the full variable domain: EAQVTQNPRYLITVTGKKLTVTCSQNMNHEYMSWYRQDPGLGLRQIYYSMNVEVTDKGDVPEGYKVSRKEKRNFPLILESPSPNQTSLYFCASSSLQGIGEKLFFGSGTQLSVL.

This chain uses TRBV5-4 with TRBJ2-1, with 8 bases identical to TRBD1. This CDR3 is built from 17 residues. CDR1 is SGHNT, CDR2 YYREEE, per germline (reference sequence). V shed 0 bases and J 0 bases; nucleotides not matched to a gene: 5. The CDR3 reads CASSLVGQAGSYNEQFF. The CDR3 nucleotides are TGTGCCAGCAGCTTGGTGGGACAGGCGGGCTCCTACAATGAGCAGTTCTTC. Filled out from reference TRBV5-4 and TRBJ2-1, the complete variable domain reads ETGVTQSPTHLIKTRGQQVTLRCSSQSGHNTVSWYQQALGQGPQFIFQYYREEENGRGNFPPRFSGLQFPNYSSELNVNALELDDSALYLCASSLVGQAGSYNEQFFGPGTRLTVL.

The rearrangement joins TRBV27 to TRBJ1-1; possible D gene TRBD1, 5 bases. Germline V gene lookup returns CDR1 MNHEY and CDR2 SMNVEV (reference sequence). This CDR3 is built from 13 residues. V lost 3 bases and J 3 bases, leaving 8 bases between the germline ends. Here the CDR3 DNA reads TGTGCCAGCAGTTTTGACAGATACACTGAAGCTTTCTTT. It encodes CASSFDRYTEAFF.

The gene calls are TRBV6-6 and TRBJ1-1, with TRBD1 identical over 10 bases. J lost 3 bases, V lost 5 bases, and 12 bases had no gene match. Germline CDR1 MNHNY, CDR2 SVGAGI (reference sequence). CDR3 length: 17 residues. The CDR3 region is CASSHSGQGVGDTEAFF. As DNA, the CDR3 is TGTGCCAGCAGTCATTCCGGACAGGGGGTTGGGGACACTGAAGCTTTCTTT.

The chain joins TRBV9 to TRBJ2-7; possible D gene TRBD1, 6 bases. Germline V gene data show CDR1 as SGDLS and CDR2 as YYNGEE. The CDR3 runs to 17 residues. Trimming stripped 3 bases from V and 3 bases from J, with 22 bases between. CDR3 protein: CASSGGDYWGQNYEQYF. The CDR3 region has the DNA TGTGCCAGCAGCGGAGGGGATTATTGGGGGCAAAACTACGAGCAGTACTTC. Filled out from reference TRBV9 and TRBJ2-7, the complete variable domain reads DSGVTQTPKHLITATGQRVTLRCSPRSGDLSVYWYQQSLDQGLQFLIQYYNGEERAKGNILERFSAQQFPDLHSELNLSSLELGDSALYFCASSGGDYWGQNYEQYFGPGTRLTVT.

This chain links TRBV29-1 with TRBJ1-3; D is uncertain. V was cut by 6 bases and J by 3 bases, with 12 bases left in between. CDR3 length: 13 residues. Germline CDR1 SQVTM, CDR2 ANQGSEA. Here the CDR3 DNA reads TGCAGCGTCGTCGACAAGAGTGGAAACACCATATATTTT. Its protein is CSVVDKSGNTIYF.

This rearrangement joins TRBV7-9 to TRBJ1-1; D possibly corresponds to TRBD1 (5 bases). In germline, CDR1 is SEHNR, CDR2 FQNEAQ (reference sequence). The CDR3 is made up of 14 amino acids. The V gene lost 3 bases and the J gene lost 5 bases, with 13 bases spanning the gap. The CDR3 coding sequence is TGTGCCAGCAGCTTTGGGGCGGTGAGGACTGAAGCTTTCTTT. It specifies CASSFGAVRTEAFF.

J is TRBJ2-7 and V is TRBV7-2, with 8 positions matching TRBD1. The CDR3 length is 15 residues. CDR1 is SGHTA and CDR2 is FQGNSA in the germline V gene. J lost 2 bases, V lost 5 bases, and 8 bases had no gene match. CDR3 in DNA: TGTGCCAGCAGCATCCGACAGGGGTTCCCCTACGAGCAGTACTTC. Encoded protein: CASSIRQGFPYEQYF.

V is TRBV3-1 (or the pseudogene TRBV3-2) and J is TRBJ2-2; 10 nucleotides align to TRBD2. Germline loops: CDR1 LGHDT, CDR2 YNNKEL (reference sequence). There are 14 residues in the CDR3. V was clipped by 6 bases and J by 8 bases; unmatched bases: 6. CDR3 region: CASRASGSSGELFF. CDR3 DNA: TGTGCCAGCAGAGCTAGCGGGAGTTCTGGGGAGCTGTTTTTT.

The CDR3 is CASSPETDTQYF. CDR3 sequence (DNA): TGTGCCAGCAGCCCGGAAACAGATACGCAGTATTTT. The chain is built from TRBV11-1 and TRBJ2-3; D is ambiguous. V was pared by 5 bases and J by 3 bases, with 6 bases between. Germline assignment: CDR1 SGHAT and CDR2 FQDESV (reference sequence). The CDR3 extends over 12 amino acids.

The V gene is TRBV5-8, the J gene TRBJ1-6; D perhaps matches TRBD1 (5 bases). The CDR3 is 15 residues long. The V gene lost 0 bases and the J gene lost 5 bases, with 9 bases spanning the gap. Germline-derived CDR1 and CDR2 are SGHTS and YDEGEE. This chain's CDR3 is CASSLGRADNSPLHF. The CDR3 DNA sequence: TGTGCCAGCAGCTTGGGCAGGGCTGATAATTCACCCCTCCACTTT.

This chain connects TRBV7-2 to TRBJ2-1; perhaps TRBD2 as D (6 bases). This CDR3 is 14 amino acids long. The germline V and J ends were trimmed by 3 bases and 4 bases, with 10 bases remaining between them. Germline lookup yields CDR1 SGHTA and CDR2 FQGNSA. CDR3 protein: CASSFGTQYNEQFF. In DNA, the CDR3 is TGTGCCAGCAGCTTTGGGACTCAATACAATGAGCAGTTCTTC. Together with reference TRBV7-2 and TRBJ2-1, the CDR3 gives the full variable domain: GAGVSQSPSNKVTEKGKDVELRCDPISGHTALYWYRQSLGQGLEFLIYFQGNSAPDKSGLPSDRFSAERTGGSVSTLTIQRTQQEDSAVYLCASSFGTQYNEQFFGPGTRLTVL.

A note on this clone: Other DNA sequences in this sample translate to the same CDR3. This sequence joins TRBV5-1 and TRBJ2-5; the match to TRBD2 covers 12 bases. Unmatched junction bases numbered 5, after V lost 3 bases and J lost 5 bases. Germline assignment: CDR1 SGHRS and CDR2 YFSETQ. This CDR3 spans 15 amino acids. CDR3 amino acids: CASSWGLAGGETQYF. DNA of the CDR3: TGCGCCAGCAGCTGGGGACTAGCGGGTGGCGAGACCCAGTACTTC.

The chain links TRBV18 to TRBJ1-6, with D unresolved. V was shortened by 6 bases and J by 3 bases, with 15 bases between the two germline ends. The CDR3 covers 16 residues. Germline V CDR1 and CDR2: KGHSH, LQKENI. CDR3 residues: CASSPTGLVYNSPLHF. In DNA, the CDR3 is TGTGCCAGCTCCCCGACCGGACTGGTCTATAATTCACCCCTCCACTTT.

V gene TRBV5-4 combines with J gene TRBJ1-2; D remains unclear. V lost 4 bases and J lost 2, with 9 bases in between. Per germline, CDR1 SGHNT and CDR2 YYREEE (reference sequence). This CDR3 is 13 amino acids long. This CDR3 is CASSPPRNYGYTF. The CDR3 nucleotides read TGTGCCAGCAGCCCTCCACGAAACTATGGCTACACCTTC.

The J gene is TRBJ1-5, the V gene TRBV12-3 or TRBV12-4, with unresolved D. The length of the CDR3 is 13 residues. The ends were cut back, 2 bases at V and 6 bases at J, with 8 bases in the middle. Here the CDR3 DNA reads TGTGCCAGCAGTTTAAATCTGGGTCAGCCCCAGCATTTT. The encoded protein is CASSLNLGQPQHF.

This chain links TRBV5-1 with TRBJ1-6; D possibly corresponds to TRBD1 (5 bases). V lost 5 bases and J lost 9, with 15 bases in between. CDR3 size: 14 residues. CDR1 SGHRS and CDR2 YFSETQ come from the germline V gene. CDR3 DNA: TGCGCCAGCAGGGCTGCGGGGGTTGGTTCACCCCTCCACTTT. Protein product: CASRAAGVGSPLHF.